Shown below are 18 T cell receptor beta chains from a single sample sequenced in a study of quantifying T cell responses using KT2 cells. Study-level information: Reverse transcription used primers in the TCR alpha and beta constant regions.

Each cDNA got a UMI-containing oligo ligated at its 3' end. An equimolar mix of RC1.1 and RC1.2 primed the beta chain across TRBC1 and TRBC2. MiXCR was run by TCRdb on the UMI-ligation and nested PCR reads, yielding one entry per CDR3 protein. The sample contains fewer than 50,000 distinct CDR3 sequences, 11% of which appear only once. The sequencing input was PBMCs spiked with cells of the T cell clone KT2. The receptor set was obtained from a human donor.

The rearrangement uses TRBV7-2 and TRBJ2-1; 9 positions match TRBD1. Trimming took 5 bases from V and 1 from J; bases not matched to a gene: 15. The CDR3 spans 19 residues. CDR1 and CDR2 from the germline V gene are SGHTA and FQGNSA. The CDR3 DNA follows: TGTGCCAGCAGCCGCGTAAGAACAGGGGGCGTTTTATCCTACAATGAGCAGTTCTTC. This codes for CASSRVRTGGVLSYNEQFF. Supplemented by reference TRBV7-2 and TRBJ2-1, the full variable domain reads GAGVSQSPSNKVTEKGKDVELRCDPISGHTALYWYRQSLGQGLEFLIYFQGNSAPDKSGLPSDRFSAERTGGSVSTLTIQRTQQEDSAVYLCASSRVRTGGVLSYNEQFFGPGTRLTVL.

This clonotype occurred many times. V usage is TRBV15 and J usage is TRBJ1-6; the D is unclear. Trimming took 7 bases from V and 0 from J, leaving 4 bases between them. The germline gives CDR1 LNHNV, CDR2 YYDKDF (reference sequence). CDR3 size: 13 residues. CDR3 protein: CATTDSYNSPLHF. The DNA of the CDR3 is TGTGCCACCACGGACTCCTATAATTCACCCCTCCACTTT.

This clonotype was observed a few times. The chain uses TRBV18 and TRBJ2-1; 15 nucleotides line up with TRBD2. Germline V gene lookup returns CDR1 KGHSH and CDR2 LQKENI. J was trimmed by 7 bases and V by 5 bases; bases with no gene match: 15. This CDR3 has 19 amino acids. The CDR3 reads CASSSSPGGTSGRSNEQFF. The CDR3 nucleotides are TGTGCCAGCTCATCGTCTCCAGGTGGGACTAGCGGGAGGTCGAATGAGCAGTTCTTC.

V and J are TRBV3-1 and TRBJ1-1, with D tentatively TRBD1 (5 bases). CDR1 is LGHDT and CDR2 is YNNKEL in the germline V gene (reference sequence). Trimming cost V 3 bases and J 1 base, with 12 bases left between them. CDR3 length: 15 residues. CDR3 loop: CASSHLRQSNTEAFF. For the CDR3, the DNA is TGTGCCAGCAGCCACCTCCGACAGTCGAACACTGAAGCTTTCTTT.

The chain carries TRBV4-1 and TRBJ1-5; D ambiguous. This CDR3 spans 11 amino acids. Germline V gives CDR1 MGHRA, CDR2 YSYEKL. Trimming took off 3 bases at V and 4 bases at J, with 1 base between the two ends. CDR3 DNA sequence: TGCGCCAGCAGCCAGAATCAGCCCCAGCATTTT. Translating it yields CASSQNQPQHF.

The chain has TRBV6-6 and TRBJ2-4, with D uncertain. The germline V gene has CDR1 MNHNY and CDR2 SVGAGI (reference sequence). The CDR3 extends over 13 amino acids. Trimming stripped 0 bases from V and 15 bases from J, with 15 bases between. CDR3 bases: TGTGCCAGCAGTTACTCGATCGGGCCGGGTGCGTACTTC. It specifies CASSYSIGPGAYF.

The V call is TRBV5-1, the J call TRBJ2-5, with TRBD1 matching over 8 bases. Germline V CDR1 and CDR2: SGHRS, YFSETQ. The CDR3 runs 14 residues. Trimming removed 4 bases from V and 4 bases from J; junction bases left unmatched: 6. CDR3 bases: TGCGCCAGCAGCACGGACAGGGAGGTAGAGACCCAGTACTTC. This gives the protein CASSTDREVETQYF.

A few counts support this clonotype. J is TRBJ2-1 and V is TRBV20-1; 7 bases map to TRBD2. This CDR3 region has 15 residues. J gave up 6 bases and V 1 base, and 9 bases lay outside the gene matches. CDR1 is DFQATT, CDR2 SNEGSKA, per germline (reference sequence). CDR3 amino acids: CSARAYMGGSNEQFF. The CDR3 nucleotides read TGCAGTGCTAGAGCTTACATGGGCGGGAGCAATGAGCAGTTCTTC.

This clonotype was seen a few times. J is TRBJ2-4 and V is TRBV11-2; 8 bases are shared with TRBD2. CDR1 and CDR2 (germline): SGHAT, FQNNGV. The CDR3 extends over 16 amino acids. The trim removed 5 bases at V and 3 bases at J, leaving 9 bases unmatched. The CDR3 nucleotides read TGTGCCAGCAGCCCCCCGGGGGGGCGTGACAAAAACATTCAGTACTTC. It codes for CASSPPGGRDKNIQYF.

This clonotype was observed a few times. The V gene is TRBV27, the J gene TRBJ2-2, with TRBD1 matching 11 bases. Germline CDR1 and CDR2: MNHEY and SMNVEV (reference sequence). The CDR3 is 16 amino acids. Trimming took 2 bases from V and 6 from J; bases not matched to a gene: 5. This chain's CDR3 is CASSLIGQGAAGELFF. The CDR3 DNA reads TGTGCCAGCAGTTTAATCGGACAGGGGGCCGCCGGGGAGCTGTTTTTT.

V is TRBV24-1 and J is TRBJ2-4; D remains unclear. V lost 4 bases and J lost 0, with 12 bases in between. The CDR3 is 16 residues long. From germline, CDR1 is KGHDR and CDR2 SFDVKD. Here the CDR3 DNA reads TGTGCCACCAGTGAGCCCACATTCCTAGCCAAAAACATTCAGTACTTC. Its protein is CATSEPTFLAKNIQYF.

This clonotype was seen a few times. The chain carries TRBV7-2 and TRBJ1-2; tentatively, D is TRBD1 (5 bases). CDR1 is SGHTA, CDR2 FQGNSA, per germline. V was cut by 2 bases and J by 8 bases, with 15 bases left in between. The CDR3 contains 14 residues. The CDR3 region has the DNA TGTGCCAGCAGCTTATTTCAGGGAGGAGGCGGCTACACCTTC. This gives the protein CASSLFQGGGGYTF.

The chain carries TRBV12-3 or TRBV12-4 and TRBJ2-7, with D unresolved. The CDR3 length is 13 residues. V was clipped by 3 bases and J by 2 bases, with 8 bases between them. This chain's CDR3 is CASSFSGPYEQYF. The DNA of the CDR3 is TGTGCCAGCAGTTTCTCTGGCCCCTACGAGCAGTACTTC.

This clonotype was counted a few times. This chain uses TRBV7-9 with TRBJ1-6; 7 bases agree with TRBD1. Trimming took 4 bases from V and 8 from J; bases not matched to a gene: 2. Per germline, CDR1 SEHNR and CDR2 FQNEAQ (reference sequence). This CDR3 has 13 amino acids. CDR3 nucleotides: TGTGCCAGCAGCTCCGGACAGGATTCACCCCTCCACTTT. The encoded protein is CASSSGQDSPLHF. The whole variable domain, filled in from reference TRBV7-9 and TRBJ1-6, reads DTGVSQNPRHKITKRGQNVTFRCDPISEHNRLYWYRQTLGQGPEFLTYFQNEAQLEKSRLLSDRFSAERPKGSFSTLEIQRTEQGDSAMYLCASSSGQDSPLHFGNGTRLTVT.

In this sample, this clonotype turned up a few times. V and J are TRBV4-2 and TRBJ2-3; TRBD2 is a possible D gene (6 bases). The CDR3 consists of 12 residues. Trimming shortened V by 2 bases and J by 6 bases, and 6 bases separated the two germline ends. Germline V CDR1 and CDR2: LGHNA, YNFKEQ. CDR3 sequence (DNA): TGTGCCAGCAGCCAACTAGCGGATACGCAGTATTTT. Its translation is CASSQLADTQYF.

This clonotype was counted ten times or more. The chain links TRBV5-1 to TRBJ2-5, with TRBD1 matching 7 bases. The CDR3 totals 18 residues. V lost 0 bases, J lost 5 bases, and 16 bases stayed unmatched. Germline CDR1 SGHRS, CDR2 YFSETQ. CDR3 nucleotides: TGCGCCAGCAGCTTGGGGTACTCACGCGGACAGGTACCGGAGACCCAGTACTTC. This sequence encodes CASSLGYSRGQVPETQYF.

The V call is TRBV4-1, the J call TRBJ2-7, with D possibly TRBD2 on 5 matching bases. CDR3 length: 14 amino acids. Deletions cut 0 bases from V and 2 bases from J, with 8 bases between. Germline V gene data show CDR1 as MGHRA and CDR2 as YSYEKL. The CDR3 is CASSQEHGTYEQYF. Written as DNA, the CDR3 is TGCGCCAGCAGCCAAGAACACGGGACCTACGAGCAGTACTTC.

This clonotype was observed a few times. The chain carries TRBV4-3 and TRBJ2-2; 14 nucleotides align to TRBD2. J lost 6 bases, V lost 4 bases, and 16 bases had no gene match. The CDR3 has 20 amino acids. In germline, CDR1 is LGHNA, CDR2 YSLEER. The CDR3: CASSRIRFGTSGSRAGELFF. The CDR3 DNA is TGCGCCAGCAGCCGCATAAGATTTGGGACTAGCGGGAGTAGGGCCGGGGAGCTGTTTTTT.